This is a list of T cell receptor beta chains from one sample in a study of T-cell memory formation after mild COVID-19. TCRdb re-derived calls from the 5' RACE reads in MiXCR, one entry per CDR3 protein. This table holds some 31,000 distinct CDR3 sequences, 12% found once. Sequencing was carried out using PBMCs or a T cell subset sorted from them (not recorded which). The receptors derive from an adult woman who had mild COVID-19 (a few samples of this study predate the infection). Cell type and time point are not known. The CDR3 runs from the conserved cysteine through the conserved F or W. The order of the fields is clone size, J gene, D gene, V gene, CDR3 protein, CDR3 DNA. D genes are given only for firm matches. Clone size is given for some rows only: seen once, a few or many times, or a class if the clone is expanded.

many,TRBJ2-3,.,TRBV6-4,CASSEGSGGRGTQYF,TGTGCCAGCAGTGAAGGGTCAGGTGGACGCGGTACGCAGTATTTT
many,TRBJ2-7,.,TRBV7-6,CASRGAYRGGSYEQYF,TGTGCCAGCCGAGGAGCTTATAGGGGAGGCTCGTACGAGCAGTACTTC
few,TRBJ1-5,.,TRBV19,CASSRAGEQPQHF,TGTGCCAGTAGTAGGGCAGGGGAACAGCCCCAGCATTTT
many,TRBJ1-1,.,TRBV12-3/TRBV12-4,CASSLALGGGVNTEAFF,TGTGCCAGCAGTTTAGCGCTGGGGGGAGGGGTGAACACTGAAGCTTTCTTT
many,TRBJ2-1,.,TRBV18,CASSPGQTPNEQFF,TGTGCCAGCTCACCGGGGCAAACCCCCAATGAGCAGTTCTTC
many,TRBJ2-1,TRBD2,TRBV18,CASSPGLRAGGYNEQFF,TGTGCCAGCTCACCCGGACTTAGGGCGGGGGGGTACAATGAGCAGTTCTTC
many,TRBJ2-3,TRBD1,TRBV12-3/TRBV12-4,CASSNGDRIADTQYF,TGTGCCAGCAGCAACGGGGACAGGATTGCAGATACGCAGTATTTT
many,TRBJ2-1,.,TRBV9,CASSVTALLSSYNEQFF,TGTGCCAGCAGCGTCACCGCACTACTTTCTTCCTACAATGAGCAGTTCTTC
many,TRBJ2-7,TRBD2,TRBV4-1,CASSLRPETSGFSYEQYF,TGCGCCAGCAGCCTAAGGCCGGAAACTAGCGGATTCTCCTACGAGCAGTACTTC
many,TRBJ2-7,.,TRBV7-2,CASSLVGRGIYEQYF,TGTGCCAGCAGCTTAGTTGGACGGGGTATTTACGAGCAGTACTTC
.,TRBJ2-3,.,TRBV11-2,CASSFGVGGVTDTQYF,TGTGCCAGCAGCTTTGGGGTTGGAGGGGTCACAGATACGCAGTATTTT
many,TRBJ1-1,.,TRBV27,CASSLQFGRGSEAFF,TGTGCCAGCAGTTTACAGTTCGGCAGGGGATCTGAAGCTTTCTTT
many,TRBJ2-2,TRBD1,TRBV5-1,CASSLGRTGLTGELFF,TGCGCCAGCAGCTTGGGCCGGACAGGGCTCACCGGGGAGCTGTTTTTT
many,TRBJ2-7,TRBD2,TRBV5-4,CASSEGLAGLSYEQYF,TGTGCCAGCAGCGAGGGACTAGCGGGCCTCTCCTACGAGCAGTACTTC
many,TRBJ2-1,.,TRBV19,CASSSARDYYNEQFF,TGTGCCAGTAGTTCTGCCAGGGATTACTACAATGAGCAGTTCTTC
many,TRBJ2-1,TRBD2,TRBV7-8,CASSLVKGLPYNEQFF,TGTGCCAGCAGCTTAGTAAAGGGACTACCCTACAATGAGCAGTTCTTC
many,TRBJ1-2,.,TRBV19,CASRMDSVNYGYTF,TGTGCCAGTAGGATGGACAGTGTTAACTATGGCTACACCTTC
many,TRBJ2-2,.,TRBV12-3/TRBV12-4,CASSLAGSRTGELFF,TGTGCCAGCAGTTTAGCCGGGAGTCGTACCGGGGAGCTGTTTTTT
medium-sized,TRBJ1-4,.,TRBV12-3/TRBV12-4,CASSETGFNEKLFF,TGTGCCAGCAGTGAAACGGGGTTTAATGAAAAACTGTTTTTT
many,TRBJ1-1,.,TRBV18,CASSPTGTELNTEAFF,TGTGCCAGCTCACCGACCGGGACGGAGTTGAACACTGAAGCTTTCTTT
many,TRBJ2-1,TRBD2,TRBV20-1,CSARLRTSGKNEQFF,TGCAGTGCTAGACTTAGGACTAGCGGGAAGAATGAGCAGTTCTTC
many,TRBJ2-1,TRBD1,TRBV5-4,CASSTRTGGFNEQFF,TGTGCCAGCAGCACGCGGACAGGGGGCTTCAATGAGCAGTTCTTC
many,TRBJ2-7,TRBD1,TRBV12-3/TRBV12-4,CASSPGTATYEQYF,TGTGCCAGCAGCCCCGGGACAGCAACTTACGAGCAGTACTTC
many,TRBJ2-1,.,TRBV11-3,CASSAAGTLSYNEQFF,TGTGCCAGCAGCGCCGCCGGGACTTTGTCCTACAATGAGCAGTTCTTC
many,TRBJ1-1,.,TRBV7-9,CASSRTQGDEAFF,TGTGCCAGCAGCCGGACCCAGGGTGATGAAGCTTTCTTT
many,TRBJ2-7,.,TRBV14,CAQRRRTYEQYF,TGTGCCCAAAGACGCAGGACCTACGAGCAGTACTTC
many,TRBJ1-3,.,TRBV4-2,CASSQDGGTGNTIYF,TGTGCCAGCAGCCAAGATGGGGGAACCGGAAACACCATATATTTT
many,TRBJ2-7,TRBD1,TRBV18,CASSFRQGIYEQYF,TGTGCCAGCTCATTCCGACAGGGGATCTACGAGCAGTACTTC
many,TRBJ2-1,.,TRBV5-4,CASSLDPRNYNEQFF,TGTGCCAGCAGCTTGGACCCTCGTAATTACAATGAGCAGTTCTTC
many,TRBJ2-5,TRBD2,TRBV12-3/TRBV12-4,CASSPSGLAHQETQYF,TGTGCCAGCAGTCCCTCGGGACTAGCGCACCAAGAGACCCAGTACTTC
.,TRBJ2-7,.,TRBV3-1,CASSQGGNLEQYF,TGTGCCAGCAGCCAAGGAGGCAACCTCGAGCAGTACTTC
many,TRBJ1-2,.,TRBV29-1,CSVEDLHQGGYTF,TGCAGCGTTGAAGATCTTCACCAGGGAGGCTACACCTTC
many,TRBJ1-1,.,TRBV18,CASSSQTWNTEAFF,TGTGCCAGCTCATCACAGACCTGGAACACTGAAGCTTTCTTT
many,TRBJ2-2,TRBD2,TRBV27,CASSPAGVNTGELFF,TGTGCCAGCAGCCCAGCGGGAGTCAACACCGGGGAGCTGTTTTTT
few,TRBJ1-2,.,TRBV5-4,CASSLEGGLYGYTF,TGTGCCAGCAGCTTGGAGGGTGGCCTCTATGGCTACACCTTC
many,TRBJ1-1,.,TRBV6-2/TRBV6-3,CASAKGEFTEAFF,TGTGCCAGCGCCAAGGGGGAATTCACTGAAGCTTTCTTT
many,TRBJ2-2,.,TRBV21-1,CASSKVAGTSETGELFF,TGTGCCAGCAGCAAAGTAGCGGGGACTAGCGAAACCGGGGAGCTGTTTTTT